Listed below are T cell receptor beta chains from one sample, sequenced in a study of blood T cell repertoires in COVID-19. Repertoires were generated with immunoSEQ multiplex PCR, while TCRdb's copy carries only in-frame clones and drops some. The sample lists over 75,000 clones, 70% to 85% occurring once. Sequencing used peripheral blood. These receptors all stem from a man between 65 and 85 years old with acute or convalescent COVID-19. Both conserved end residues are part of each CDR3. D genes are given only for firm matches. Clone size, where shown, is once, few, many, or a class for clones that have expanded.

abundance: -
v_gene: TRBV7-6
j_gene: TRBJ2-7
len: 15
d_gene: TRBD2
CDR3nt: TGTGCCAGCAGCTCCAGCGGGGGGGAATCTTACGAGCAGTACTTC
CDR3aa: CASSSSGGESYEQYF

abundance: -
v_gene: TRBV5-8
j_gene: TRBJ2-7
len: 15
d_gene: -
CDR3nt: TGTGCCAGCAGCTTGGACAGGGGGGGATTCTACGAGCAGTACTTC
CDR3aa: CASSLDRGGFYEQYF

abundance: -
v_gene: TRBV4-1
j_gene: TRBJ1-2
len: 14
d_gene: -
CDR3nt: TGCGCCAGCAGTTTGGGCCCCAGTGCAAATGGCTACACCTTC
CDR3aa: CASSLGPSANGYTF

abundance: -
v_gene: TRBV2
j_gene: TRBJ2-7
len: 14
d_gene: -
CDR3nt: TGTGCCAGCAGGATGCAGGGGTTTTTCTACGAGCAGTACTTC
CDR3aa: CASRMQGFFYEQYF

abundance: -
v_gene: TRBV18
j_gene: TRBJ2-5
len: 19
d_gene: -
CDR3nt: TGTGCCAGCTCACTCAACCTAGGCCGTCAGGGTAGAGGTAAAGAGACCCAGTACTTC
CDR3aa: CASSLNLGRQGRGKETQYF

abundance: once
v_gene: TRBV10-3
j_gene: TRBJ2-3
len: 13
d_gene: TRBD2
CDR3nt: TGTGCCATCAGTAGCGGGGGGATAGATACGCAGTATTTT
CDR3aa: CAISSGGIDTQYF

abundance: -
v_gene: TRBV2
j_gene: TRBJ2-6
len: 17
d_gene: TRBD1
CDR3nt: TGTGCCAGCAGTGAACTAAAGACAGGGGTTGGGGCCAACGTCCTGACTTTC
CDR3aa: CASSELKTGVGANVLTF

abundance: -
v_gene: TRBV28
j_gene: TRBJ1-6
len: 12
d_gene: -
CDR3nt: TGTGCCAGCAGGGGAGGTAATTCACCCCTCCACTTT
CDR3aa: CASRGGNSPLHF

abundance: -
v_gene: TRBV2
j_gene: TRBJ2-3
len: 13
d_gene: TRBD2
CDR3nt: TGTGCCAGCAATGGACTAGCGGAAGATACGCAGTATTTT
CDR3aa: CASNGLAEDTQYF

abundance: once
v_gene: TRBV28
j_gene: TRBJ2-5
len: 16
d_gene: TRBD1
CDR3nt: TGTGCCAGCAGTCGGTTCACAGGGGGCGGCCAAGAGACCCAGTACTTC
CDR3aa: CASSRFTGGGQETQYF

abundance: -
v_gene: TRBV5-6
j_gene: TRBJ1-1
len: 14
d_gene: -
CDR3nt: TGTGCCAGCAGCTTGGATTGGCAGGGCACTGAAGCTTTCTTT
CDR3aa: CASSLDWQGTEAFF

abundance: -
v_gene: TRBV19
j_gene: TRBJ2-1
len: 15
d_gene: -
CDR3nt: TGTGCCAGTAGTATTGGAAGGGGGACCGACAATGAGCAGTTCTTC
CDR3aa: CASSIGRGTDNEQFF

abundance: -
v_gene: TRBV5-1
j_gene: TRBJ2-6
len: 15
d_gene: -
CDR3nt: TGCGCCAGCAACCCTGGACTATCCGGGGCCAACGTCCTGACTTTC
CDR3aa: CASNPGLSGANVLTF

abundance: -
v_gene: TRBV5-1
j_gene: TRBJ1-5
len: 15
d_gene: TRBD1
CDR3nt: TGCGCCAGCAGCCCCGGGACAGTTTCGGATCAGCCCCAGCATTTT
CDR3aa: CASSPGTVSDQPQHF

abundance: -
v_gene: TRBV5-4
j_gene: TRBJ2-5
len: 15
d_gene: -
CDR3nt: TGTGCCAGCAGCTTGACTAGCAGACACCGAGGAACCCAGTACTTC
CDR3aa: CASSLTSRHRGTQYF

abundance: -
v_gene: TRBV24-1
j_gene: TRBJ2-3
len: 14
d_gene: TRBD2
CDR3nt: TGTGCCACCCGGACTAGCGGGGGTACAGATACGCAGTATTTT
CDR3aa: CATRTSGGTDTQYF

abundance: -
v_gene: TRBV5-1
j_gene: TRBJ1-6
len: 15
d_gene: -
CDR3nt: TGCGCCAGCAGCTGGGGGAAATCAGGGGATTCACCCCTCCACTTT
CDR3aa: CASSWGKSGDSPLHF

abundance: few
v_gene: TRBV11-2
j_gene: TRBJ1-2
len: 14
d_gene: -
CDR3nt: TGTGCCAGCAGCTGGAGCCCCCGAGACTATGGCTACACCTTC
CDR3aa: CASSWSPRDYGYTF

abundance: -
v_gene: TRBV5-1
j_gene: TRBJ2-5
len: 14
d_gene: -
CDR3nt: TGCGCCAGCAGCTCCAGGGGAAACCAAGAGACCCAGTACTTC
CDR3aa: CASSSRGNQETQYF

abundance: -
v_gene: TRBV4-2
j_gene: TRBJ1-5
len: 16
d_gene: -
CDR3nt: TGTGCCAGCAGCCAAGATGGGTCAGGCCCCAGACAGCCCCAGCATTTT
CDR3aa: CASSQDGSGPRQPQHF

abundance: -
v_gene: TRBV5-1
j_gene: TRBJ2-3
len: 18
d_gene: TRBD2
CDR3nt: TGCGCCAGCAGCCCCAGAAGGACTAGCGGGGGAGGTACAGATACGCAGTATTTT
CDR3aa: CASSPRRTSGGGTDTQYF

abundance: -
v_gene: TRBV2
j_gene: TRBJ2-6
len: 16
d_gene: -
CDR3nt: TGTGCCAGCAGTTTTATGGGGCGCGGTGGGGCCAACGTCCTGACTTTC
CDR3aa: CASSFMGRGGANVLTF

abundance: -
v_gene: TRBV28
j_gene: TRBJ1-2
len: 14
d_gene: -
CDR3nt: TGTGCCAGCAGTTTATGGTTGGCAGGGGATGGCTACACCTTC
CDR3aa: CASSLWLAGDGYTF

abundance: -
v_gene: TRBV7-8
j_gene: TRBJ2-3
len: 16
d_gene: TRBD2
CDR3nt: TGTGCCAGCAGCCCCGCCGGCGGGGGGGCCACAGATACGCAGTATTTT
CDR3aa: CASSPAGGGATDTQYF

abundance: once
v_gene: TRBV11-2
j_gene: TRBJ2-1
len: 14
d_gene: TRBD1
CDR3nt: TGTGCCAGCAGCGATACAGGGGTATGGAATGAGCAGTTCTTC
CDR3aa: CASSDTGVWNEQFF

abundance: -
v_gene: TRBV6-5
j_gene: TRBJ2-4
len: 16
d_gene: -
CDR3nt: TGTGCCAGCAGTTCCAGGGGAGCGGGGACGGCAAACATTCAGTACTTC
CDR3aa: CASSSRGAGTANIQYF

abundance: once
v_gene: TRBV19
j_gene: TRBJ2-1
len: 15
d_gene: TRBD2
CDR3nt: TGTGCCAGTAGTGACCGGACTAGCGGGGGTGTTGAGCAGTTCTTC
CDR3aa: CASSDRTSGGVEQFF

abundance: once
v_gene: TRBV3-1/TRBV3-2
j_gene: TRBJ2-5
len: 15
d_gene: -
CDR3nt: TGTGCCAGCAGCCGGGGGGGCCTCATCCAAGAGACCCAGTACTTC
CDR3aa: CASSRGGLIQETQYF

abundance: -
v_gene: TRBV5-6
j_gene: TRBJ2-5
len: 17
d_gene: TRBD2
CDR3nt: TGTGCCAGCAGCTTGGGGCTAGCGGGGGGGCCTAAAGAGACCCAGTACTTC
CDR3aa: CASSLGLAGGPKETQYF

abundance: -
v_gene: TRBV4-1
j_gene: TRBJ1-1
len: 13
d_gene: -
CDR3nt: TGCGCCAGCAGCCAATTTATCGGGGACACTCCTTTCTTT
CDR3aa: CASSQFIGDTPFF

abundance: -
v_gene: TRBV28
j_gene: TRBJ1-2
len: 14
d_gene: TRBD1
CDR3nt: TGTGCCAGCAGCTCCGCCGGGACAGGGAAAGGCTACACCTTC
CDR3aa: CASSSAGTGKGYTF

abundance: -
v_gene: TRBV19
j_gene: TRBJ2-1
len: 16
d_gene: -
CDR3nt: TGTGCCAGTAGTATACAAGGTGGAGGGTCCTACAATGAGCAGTTCTTC
CDR3aa: CASSIQGGGSYNEQFF

abundance: few
v_gene: TRBV7-9
j_gene: TRBJ2-7
len: 14
d_gene: TRBD1
CDR3nt: TGTGCCAGCAGCCGGGGACAGCCTTCCTACGAGCAGTACTTC
CDR3aa: CASSRGQPSYEQYF

abundance: -
v_gene: TRBV5-6
j_gene: TRBJ1-2
len: 16
d_gene: -
CDR3nt: TGTGCCAGCAGCTTGGATGGGGGCGCCTTTAACTATGGCTACACCTTC
CDR3aa: CASSLDGGAFNYGYTF

abundance: -
v_gene: TRBV5-1
j_gene: TRBJ2-1
len: 14
d_gene: TRBD1
CDR3nt: TGCGCCAGCAGCTTGAGGACAGGGGGAGGTGAGCAGTTCTTC
CDR3aa: CASSLRTGGGEQFF

abundance: -
v_gene: TRBV12-3/TRBV12-4
j_gene: TRBJ1-5
len: 13
d_gene: -
CDR3nt: TGTGCCAGCAGTTTAGGGCCTTATCAGCCCCAGCATTTT
CDR3aa: CASSLGPYQPQHF

abundance: -
v_gene: TRBV10-3
j_gene: TRBJ2-3
len: 18
d_gene: TRBD2
CDR3nt: TGTGCCATCAGTGGCGACAGCGGGACTAGCGGATCCACAGATACGCAGTATTTT
CDR3aa: CAISGDSGTSGSTDTQYF

abundance: -
v_gene: TRBV19
j_gene: TRBJ1-1
len: 15
d_gene: TRBD1
CDR3nt: TGTGCCAGTAGTATACAGGGGGCGCGTAACACTGAAGCTTTCTTT
CDR3aa: CASSIQGARNTEAFF

abundance: -
v_gene: TRBV28
j_gene: TRBJ1-1
len: 14
d_gene: -
CDR3nt: TGTGCCAGCAGTCCCCGGGGGTCGGGGGGTGAAGCTTTCTTT
CDR3aa: CASSPRGSGGEAFF

abundance: -
v_gene: TRBV28
j_gene: TRBJ1-1
len: 17
d_gene: -
CDR3nt: TGTGCCAGCACCACCCCCGGGACAAAAGGGGGGGACACTGAAGCTTTCTTT
CDR3aa: CASTTPGTKGGDTEAFF

abundance: -
v_gene: TRBV2
j_gene: TRBJ1-1
len: 15
d_gene: -
CDR3nt: TGTGCCAGCAGTGAATTCCAGTACATGAACACTGAAGCTTTCTTT
CDR3aa: CASSEFQYMNTEAFF

abundance: -
v_gene: TRBV6-5
j_gene: TRBJ1-5
len: 13
d_gene: -
CDR3nt: TGTGCCAGCTCGAACAGAGAGTATCAGCCCCAGCATTTT
CDR3aa: CASSNREYQPQHF

abundance: few
v_gene: TRBV7-8
j_gene: TRBJ2-3
len: 15
d_gene: -
CDR3nt: TGTGCCAGCAGCTTAGCCAGGGTCACAGGGGATACGCAGTATTTT
CDR3aa: CASSLARVTGDTQYF

abundance: -
v_gene: TRBV19
j_gene: TRBJ1-1
len: 17
d_gene: TRBD1
CDR3nt: TGTGCCACGGATAAGAGACAGGGGGCTCTTGGTGGCACTGAAGCTTTCTTT
CDR3aa: CATDKRQGALGGTEAFF

abundance: -
v_gene: TRBV9
j_gene: TRBJ2-7
len: 15
d_gene: TRBD2
CDR3nt: TGTGCCAGCAGCCCTAGCGGGGGGCCAGAGGGTGAGCAGTACTTC
CDR3aa: CASSPSGGPEGEQYF

abundance: -
v_gene: TRBV5-1
j_gene: TRBJ1-1
len: 11
d_gene: -
CDR3nt: TGCGCCAGCAGCTCAACAGTTGAAGCTTTCTTT
CDR3aa: CASSSTVEAFF

abundance: -
v_gene: TRBV27
j_gene: TRBJ2-3
len: 13
d_gene: -
CDR3nt: TGTGCCAGCAGTTACAGTAGGTCAGATACGCAGTATTTT
CDR3aa: CASSYSRSDTQYF

abundance: -
v_gene: TRBV18
j_gene: TRBJ1-1
len: 18
d_gene: TRBD1
CDR3nt: TGTGCCAGCTCACCACGGAGTGTGCAGGGGGCGATGAACACTGAAGCTTTCTTT
CDR3aa: CASSPRSVQGAMNTEAFF

abundance: -
v_gene: TRBV4-1
j_gene: TRBJ2-5
len: 15
d_gene: -
CDR3nt: TGCGCCAGCAGCGCGGAGGGGAGTTCGGTCGAGACCCAGTACTTC
CDR3aa: CASSAEGSSVETQYF

abundance: -
v_gene: TRBV28
j_gene: TRBJ1-2
len: 13
d_gene: -
CDR3nt: TGTGCCAGCAGTTTAGTGAGAGTATATGGCTACACCTTC
CDR3aa: CASSLVRVYGYTF

abundance: once
v_gene: TRBV3-1/TRBV3-2
j_gene: TRBJ2-3
len: 14
d_gene: -
CDR3nt: TGTGCCAGCAGCCAAGGGGTAGCGACAGATACGCAGTATTTT
CDR3aa: CASSQGVATDTQYF

abundance: -
v_gene: TRBV4-1
j_gene: TRBJ1-5
len: 16
d_gene: -
CDR3nt: TGCGCCAGCAGCCAAGAGAAGACAGAGACTAATCAGCCCCAGCATTTT
CDR3aa: CASSQEKTETNQPQHF

abundance: once
v_gene: TRBV28
j_gene: TRBJ1-4
len: 15
d_gene: TRBD1
CDR3nt: TGTGCCAGCAGTCGACCCGGGACAGGGGTGGGAAAACTGTTTTTT
CDR3aa: CASSRPGTGVGKLFF

abundance: -
v_gene: TRBV3-1/TRBV3-2
j_gene: TRBJ1-1
len: 12
d_gene: -
CDR3nt: TGTGCCAGCAGCCAGGAGTACACTGAAGCTTTCTTT
CDR3aa: CASSQEYTEAFF

abundance: few
v_gene: TRBV11-2
j_gene: TRBJ1-1
len: 14
d_gene: -
CDR3nt: TGTGCCAGCAGCTTAGACACAACGAACACTGAAGCTTTCTTT
CDR3aa: CASSLDTTNTEAFF

abundance: -
v_gene: TRBV9
j_gene: TRBJ2-7
len: 14
d_gene: TRBD1
CDR3nt: TGTGCCAGCAGCGTCCAGGGACAGTCTAACGAGCAGTACTTC
CDR3aa: CASSVQGQSNEQYF

abundance: few
v_gene: TRBV5-1
j_gene: TRBJ1-1
len: 17
d_gene: -
CDR3nt: TGCGCCAGCAGCGTCTATGGCCCAGGTGGAGGGAACACTGAAGCTTTCTTT
CDR3aa: CASSVYGPGGGNTEAFF